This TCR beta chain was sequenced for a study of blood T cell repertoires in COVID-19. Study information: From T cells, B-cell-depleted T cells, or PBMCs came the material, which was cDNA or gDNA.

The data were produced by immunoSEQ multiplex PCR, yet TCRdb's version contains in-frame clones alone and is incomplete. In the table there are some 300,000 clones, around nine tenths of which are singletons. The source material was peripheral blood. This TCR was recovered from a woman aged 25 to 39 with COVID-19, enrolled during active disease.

In nucleotides, the CDR3 is TGTGCCAGCAGCCGAATTGGGAGAGGCTACACCTTC. Its translation is CASSRIGRGYTF. The J gene is TRBJ1-2, the V gene TRBV3-1 (or the pseudogene TRBV3-2); no clear D gene. Germline CDR1 LGHDT, CDR2 YNNKEL (reference sequence). The CDR3 runs to 12 residues. Between the trimmed V and J ends, which lost 4 bases and 8 bases, there was a span of 11 bases.